These 21 T cell receptor beta chains originate from one sample sequenced in a study of blood T cell repertoires in COVID-19. The table came from immunoSEQ multiplex PCR; TCRdb's copy has only in-frame clones and leaves some out. Among more than 200,000 clones, more than 80% were seen once, and the ten largest hold about 2%. Sequencing input: PBMCs or T cells enriched from blood (not recorded which). The origin of the receptors is a man aged 60 to 69 who had recovered from COVID-19.

The chain joins TRBV13 to TRBJ1-2; D unresolved. This CDR3 comprises 12 residues. Germline V gene sequence: CDR1 PRHDT, CDR2 FYEKMQ (reference sequence). V was shortened by 1 base and J by 8 bases, with 8 bases between the two germline ends. CDR3 residues: CASSLAGDGYTF. The CDR3 nucleotides read TGTGCCAGCAGCTTAGCGGGTGACGGCTACACCTTC.

The chain links TRBV10-2 to TRBJ1-5, with D perhaps TRBD1 (6 bases). The CDR3 runs 14 residues. V was trimmed by 3 bases and J by 3 bases, leaving 9 bases between them. Germline loops: CDR1 WSHSY, CDR2 SAAADI. The DNA for the CDR3 is TGCGCCAGCAGTGATCAGGGGTACAATCAGCCCCAGCATTTT. Translating gives CASSDQGYNQPQHF.

The rearrangement uses TRBV24-1 and TRBJ2-1; 11 bases are shared with TRBD2. CDR1 and CDR2 (germline): KGHDR, SFDVKD. Germline trimming cut 3 bases from V and 1 base from J; bases unmatched to any gene: 10. There are 19 residues in the CDR3. The CDR3 protein is CATSDGLAGGIRSYNEQFF. In nucleotides, the CDR3 is TGTGCCACCAGTGATGGCCTAGCGGGGGGTATTCGTTCCTACAATGAGCAGTTCTTC.

The gene calls are TRBV2 and TRBJ2-5, with TRBD1 identical over 8 bases. The length of the CDR3 is 15 residues. The V segment lost 6 bases and the J segment 7 bases; nucleotides outside the gene matches: 13. Germline values: CDR1 SNHLY, CDR2 FYNNEI. CDR3 nucleotide sequence: TGTGCCAGCAGCTCCGGACAGGGCCCGAGGTGGACCCAGTACTTC. It specifies CASSSGQGPRWTQYF.

V is TRBV3-1 (or the pseudogene TRBV3-2) and J is TRBJ1-1, with D perhaps TRBD1 (5 bases). Germline values: CDR1 LGHDT, CDR2 YNNKEL (reference sequence). CDR3 length: 14 amino acids. V lost 1 base and J lost 0, with 6 bases in between. CDR3 sequence (DNA): TGTGCCAGCAGCCAAGGACAGATGAACACTGAAGCTTTCTTT. Its translation: CASSQGQMNTEAFF.

This clone was counted a few times. This chain uses TRBV7-2 with TRBJ2-1, with 10 bases identical to TRBD1. With V trimmed by 5 bases and J by 10 bases, 8 bases remained unmatched. The CDR3 is 14 residues long. CDR1 is SGHTA, CDR2 FQGNSA, per germline. The CDR3: CASSPGRDRGEQFF. CDR3 bases: TGTGCCAGCAGCCCAGGCCGGGACAGGGGAGAGCAGTTCTTC.

The rearrangement links TRBV19 to TRBJ1-5; 8 bases are a match to TRBD1. After removal of 6 bases from V and 6 bases from J, the junction contained 10 bases not matched to a gene. In germline, CDR1 is LNHDA, CDR2 SQIVND (reference sequence). CDR3 length equals 15 residues. Written as DNA, the CDR3 is TGTGCCAGTAGATCCGGACAGGGCGATAGTCAGCCCCAGCATTTT. It is translated as CASRSGQGDSQPQHF.

The V and J genes are TRBV5-1 and TRBJ2-2; 14 bases match TRBD2. CDR1 and CDR2 from the germline V gene are SGHRS and YFSETQ. This CDR3 has 16 amino acids. The trim removed 4 bases at V and 5 bases at J, leaving 4 bases unmatched. CDR3 residues: CASSMGLAGETGELFF. CDR3 sequence (DNA): TGCGCCAGCAGCATGGGACTAGCGGGGGAGACCGGGGAGCTGTTTTTT. The whole variable domain, remainder taken from reference TRBV5-1 and TRBJ2-2, is KAGVTQTPRYLIKTRGQQVTLSCSPISGHRSVSWYQQTPGQGLQFLFEYFSETQRNKGNFPGRFSGRQFSNSRSEMNVSTLELGDSALYLCASSMGLAGETGELFFGEGSRLTVL.

This rearrangement joins TRBV11-2 to TRBJ2-2, with D perhaps matching TRBD2 (6 bases). This CDR3 comprises 18 residues. Trimming shortened V by 5 bases and J by 1 base, and 20 bases separated the two germline ends. The germline CDR1 and CDR2 sequences are SGHAT and FQNNGV. The CDR3, as DNA: TGTGCCAGCAGCCCAAACAATGAGGAGGGCGGGAACACCGGGGAGCTGTTTTTT. Its translation is CASSPNNEEGGNTGELFF. Full variable domain (remainder filled in from reference TRBV11-2 and TRBJ2-2): EAGVAQSPRYKIIEKRQSVAFWCNPISGHATLYWYQQILGQGPKLLIQFQNNGVVDDSQLPKDRFSAERLKGVDSTLKIQPAKLEDSAVYLCASSPNNEEGGNTGELFFGEGSRLTVL.

The chain joins TRBV10-3 to TRBJ1-6; the match to TRBD1 covers 7 bases. J was trimmed by 7 bases and V by 2 bases; bases with no gene match: 5. From germline, CDR1 is ENHRY and CDR2 SYGVKD. The length of the CDR3 is 15 residues. CDR3: CAISETTGRNSPLHF. The CDR3 DNA is TGTGCCATCAGTGAGACGACAGGGCGGAATTCACCCCTCCACTTT.

The chain uses TRBV7-2 and TRBJ1-5, with D possibly TRBD1 on 5 matching bases. V was pared by 10 bases and J by 4 bases, with 14 bases between. This CDR3 spans 13 amino acids. Germline V gene sequence: CDR1 SGHTA, CDR2 FQGNSA. The CDR3 spells CATRAGQNQPQHF. CDR3 bases: TGTGCCACCAGAGCAGGGCAAAATCAGCCCCAGCATTTT.

The chain couples TRBV15 to TRBJ1-4; D may be TRBD1 (6 bases). The CDR3 spans 18 residues. The germline V gene encodes CDR1 LNHNV and CDR2 YYDKDF (reference sequence). V was pared by 8 bases and J by 7 bases, with 29 bases between. CDR3 DNA: TGTGCCACCGTTTCCCGAGGGGGGGGGCGGATAAGGAGTGAAAAACTGTTTTTT. Translated: CATVSRGGGRIRSEKLFF. Full variable domain (missing parts from reference TRBV15 and TRBJ1-4): DAMVIQNPRYQVTQFGKPVTLSCSQTLNHNVMYWYQQKSSQAPKLLFHYYDKDFNNEADTPDNFQSRRPNTSFCFLDIRSPGLGDTAMYLCATVSRGGGRIRSEKLFFGSGTQLSVL.

The chain uses TRBV9 and TRBJ2-2, with TRBD2 identical over 9 bases. The V gene's germline CDR1 is SGDLS and CDR2 YYNGEE. The CDR3 extends over 14 amino acids. V shed 5 bases, J shed 6 bases, and the junction held 5 bases outside the gene matches. In DNA, the CDR3 is TGTGCCAGCAGTGGCGGGGGGGCCGCCGGGGAGCTGTTTTTT. Translating gives CASSGGGAAGELFF.

This sequence joins TRBV19 and TRBJ1-5; 7 nucleotides agree with TRBD1. Germline loops: CDR1 LNHDA, CDR2 SQIVND (reference sequence). V lost 6 bases to trimming and J lost 2 bases; unmatched junction nucleotides: 7. The CDR3 covers 15 residues. CDR3 sequence (DNA): TGTGCCAGTAGGAACAGGGGTTCCGGCAATCAGCCCCAGCATTTT. It specifies CASRNRGSGNQPQHF.

The rearrangement joins TRBV27 to TRBJ2-2; tentatively, D is TRBD2 (6 bases). Germline CDR1 and CDR2: MNHEY and SMNVEV (reference sequence). CDR3 size: 13 residues. Trimming cost V 8 bases and J 4 bases, with 11 bases left between them. The CDR3 loop is CASQGLRTGELFF. In DNA, the CDR3 is TGTGCCAGCCAAGGACTACGCACCGGGGAGCTGTTTTTT.

Only one count was recorded for this clone. The chain combines TRBV19 with TRBJ2-7; possibly TRBD1 for D (7 bases). The CDR3 extends over 17 amino acids. V gave up 3 bases and J gave up 2 bases, with 20 bases separating them. Germline loops: CDR1 LNHDA, CDR2 SQIVND (reference sequence). The CDR3 sequence: CASSIFITGEVPYEQYF. The CDR3 coding sequence is TGTGCCAGTAGTATTTTCATTACAGGGGAGGTCCCCTACGAGCAGTACTTC.

This chain uses TRBV5-8 with TRBJ1-4; possibly TRBD1 for D (5 bases). The CDR3 contains 13 residues. Trimming shortened V by 1 base and J by 11 bases, and 12 bases separated the two germline ends. The germline V gene has CDR1 SGHTS and CDR2 YDEGEE. The chain's CDR3 is CASSLIDSGKLFF. CDR3 sequence (DNA): TGTGCCAGCAGCTTGATTGACAGCGGGAAACTGTTTTTT.

The chain is built from TRBV19 and TRBJ1-2; 8 bases match TRBD1. CDR1 LNHDA and CDR2 SQIVND come from the germline V gene (reference sequence). The trim removed 7 bases at V and 0 bases at J, leaving 7 bases unmatched. The CDR3 has 15 residues. DNA of the CDR3: TGTGCCAGTACCTCGGACAGGGCCACTAACTATGGCTACACCTTC. Translated: CASTSDRATNYGYTF.

This rearrangement joins TRBV5-8 to TRBJ2-7; 12 positions match TRBD1. J lost 5 bases, V lost 1 base, and 4 bases had no gene match. In germline, CDR1 is SGHTS, CDR2 YDEGEE. The CDR3 covers 15 residues. The DNA of the CDR3 is TGTGCCAGCAGCTTGTGGGGACAGGGGGCGGACGAGCAGTACTTC. Encoded protein: CASSLWGQGADEQYF.

As to this clone: In the same sample, other DNA sequences code for this CDR3. The V call is TRBV12-3 or TRBV12-4, the J call TRBJ1-5; D remains unclear. CDR3 size: 13 residues. Trimming took off 3 bases at V and 4 bases at J, with 7 bases between the two ends. The CDR3 region has the DNA TGTGCCAGCAGTTTGGGCCCAAATCAGCCCCAGCATTTT. Residues: CASSLGPNQPQHF.

This chain uses TRBV19 with TRBJ1-2, with 8 bases lining up with TRBD1. CDR1 LNHDA and CDR2 SQIVND come from the germline V gene (reference sequence). V lost 7 bases to trimming and J lost 4 bases; unmatched junction nucleotides: 8. CDR3 length equals 14 residues. In DNA form, the CDR3 reads TGTGCCAGTAAAGCCTTGGGGACAGGCTATGGCTACACCTTC. Protein: CASKALGTGYGYTF.